The entry below describes one TCR beta chain. This specimen includes other DNA sequences encoding the same CDR3. V was clipped by 0 bases and J by 4 bases, with 4 bases between them. The CDR3 totals 12 residues. Looked up from germline, CDR1 is LNHNV and CDR2 is YYDKDF (reference sequence). The data originate from a study of blood T cell repertoires in COVID-19. Study details: Samples representing acute and convalescent COVID-19 were sourced from the United States, Italy and Spain. T cells, B-cell-depleted T cells, or PBMCs provided the cDNA or gDNA that served as material.

In the authors' workflow: Reference gene primer amplification in the assay estimated nucleated cell counts. Measured with immunoSEQ multiplex PCR; TCRdb has only the in-frame clones, and not every one. That table is the source of V, J and clone size, and D and trimming were worked out from the DNA. The sample has under 250,000 clones, 88% seen once. Material: peripheral blood. This receptor was obtained from a man older than 75 with acute or convalescent COVID-19. This rearrangement joins TRBV15 to TRBJ2-7; no definite D call. The CDR3: CATSRDRYEQYF. In DNA, the CDR3 is TGTGCCACCAGCAGAGATAGATACGAGCAGTACTTC. The whole variable domain, filled in from reference TRBV15 and TRBJ2-7, reads DAMVIQNPRYQVTQFGKPVTLSCSQTLNHNVMYWYQQKSSQAPKLLFHYYDKDFNNEADTPDNFQSRRPNTSFCFLDIRSPGLGDTAMYLCATSRDRYEQYFGPGTRLTVT.